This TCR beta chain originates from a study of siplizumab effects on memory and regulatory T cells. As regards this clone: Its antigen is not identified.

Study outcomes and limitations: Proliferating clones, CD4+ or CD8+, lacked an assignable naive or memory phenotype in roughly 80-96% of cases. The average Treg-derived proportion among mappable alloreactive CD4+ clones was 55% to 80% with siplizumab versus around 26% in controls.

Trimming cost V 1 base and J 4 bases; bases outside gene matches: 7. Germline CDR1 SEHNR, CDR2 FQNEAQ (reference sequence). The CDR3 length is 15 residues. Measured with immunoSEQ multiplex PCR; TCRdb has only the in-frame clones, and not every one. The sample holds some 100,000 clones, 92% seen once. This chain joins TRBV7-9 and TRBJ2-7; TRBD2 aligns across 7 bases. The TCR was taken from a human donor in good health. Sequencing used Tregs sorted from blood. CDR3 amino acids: CASSLGERGEYEQYF. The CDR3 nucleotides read TGTGCCAGCAGCTTAGGGGAGCGGGGAGAATACGAGCAGTACTTC.